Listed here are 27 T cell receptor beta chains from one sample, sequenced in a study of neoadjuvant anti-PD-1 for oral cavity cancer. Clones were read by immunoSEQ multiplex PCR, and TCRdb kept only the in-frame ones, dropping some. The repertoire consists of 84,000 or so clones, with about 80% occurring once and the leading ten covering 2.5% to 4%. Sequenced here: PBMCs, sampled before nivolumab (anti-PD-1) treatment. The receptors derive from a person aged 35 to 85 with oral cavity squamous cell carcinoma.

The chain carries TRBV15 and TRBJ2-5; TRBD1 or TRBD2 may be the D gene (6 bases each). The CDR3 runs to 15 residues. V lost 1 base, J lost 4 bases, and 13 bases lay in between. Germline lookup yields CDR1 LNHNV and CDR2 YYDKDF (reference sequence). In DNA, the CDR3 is TGTGCCACCAGCAGAGCACCGGGGGCCTTAGAGACCCAGTACTTC. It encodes CATSRAPGALETQYF. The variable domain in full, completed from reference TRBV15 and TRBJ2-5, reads DAMVIQNPRYQVTQFGKPVTLSCSQTLNHNVMYWYQQKSSQAPKLLFHYYDKDFNNEADTPDNFQSRRPNTSFCFLDIRSPGLGDTAMYLCATSRAPGALETQYFGPGTRLLVL.

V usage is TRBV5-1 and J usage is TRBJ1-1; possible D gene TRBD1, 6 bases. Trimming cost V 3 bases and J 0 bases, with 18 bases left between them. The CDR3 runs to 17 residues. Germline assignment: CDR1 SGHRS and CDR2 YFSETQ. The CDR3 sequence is CASSSTLSGQLNTEAFF. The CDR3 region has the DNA TGCGCCAGCAGCTCAACCCTTTCGGGACAACTGAACACTGAAGCTTTCTTT.

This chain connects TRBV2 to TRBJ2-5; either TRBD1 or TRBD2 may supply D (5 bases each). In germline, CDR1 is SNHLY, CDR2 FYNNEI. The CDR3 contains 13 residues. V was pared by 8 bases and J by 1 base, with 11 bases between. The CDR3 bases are TGTGCCAGCCAAAGGGACGTCCAAGAGACCCAGTACTTC. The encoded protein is CASQRDVQETQYF. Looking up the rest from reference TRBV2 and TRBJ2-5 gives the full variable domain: EPEVTQTPSHQVTQMGQEVILRCVPISNHLYFYWYRQILGQKVEFLVSFYNNEISEKSEIFDDQFSVERPDGSNFTLKIRSTKLEDSAMYFCASQRDVQETQYFGPGTRLLVL.

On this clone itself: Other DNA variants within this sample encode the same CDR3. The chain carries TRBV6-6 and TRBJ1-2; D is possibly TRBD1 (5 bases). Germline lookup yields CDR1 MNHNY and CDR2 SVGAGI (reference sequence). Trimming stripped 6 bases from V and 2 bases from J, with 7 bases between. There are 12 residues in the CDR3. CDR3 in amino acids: CASSPGNYGYTF. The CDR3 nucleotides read TGTGCCAGCAGCCCAGGGAACTATGGCTACACCTTC.

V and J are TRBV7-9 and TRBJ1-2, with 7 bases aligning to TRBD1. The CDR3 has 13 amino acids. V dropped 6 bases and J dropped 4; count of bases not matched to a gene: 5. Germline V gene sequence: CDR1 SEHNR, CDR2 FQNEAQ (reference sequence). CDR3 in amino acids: CASRRDRAYGYTF. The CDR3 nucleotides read TGTGCCAGCAGACGTGACAGGGCCTATGGCTACACCTTC.

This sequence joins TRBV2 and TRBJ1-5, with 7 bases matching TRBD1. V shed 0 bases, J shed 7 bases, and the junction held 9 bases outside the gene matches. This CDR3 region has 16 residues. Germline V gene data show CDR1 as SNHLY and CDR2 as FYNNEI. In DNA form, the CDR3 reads TGTGCCAGCAGTGAAGCGCTTTCAGGGGGAGGACAGCCCCAGCATTTT. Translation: CASSEALSGGGQPQHF.

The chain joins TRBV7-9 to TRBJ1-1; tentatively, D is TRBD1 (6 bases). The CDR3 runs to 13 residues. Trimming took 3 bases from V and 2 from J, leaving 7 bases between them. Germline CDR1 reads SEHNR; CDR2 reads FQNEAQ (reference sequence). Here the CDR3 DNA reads TGTGCCAGCAGCTTGGGGGCAAACACTGAAGCTTTCTTT. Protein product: CASSLGANTEAFF.

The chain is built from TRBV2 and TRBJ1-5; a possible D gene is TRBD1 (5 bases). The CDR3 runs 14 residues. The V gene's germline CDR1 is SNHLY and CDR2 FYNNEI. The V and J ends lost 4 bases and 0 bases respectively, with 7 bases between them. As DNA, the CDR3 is TGTGCCAGCAGTGGGGACTATAGCAATCAGCCCCAGCATTTT. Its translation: CASSGDYSNQPQHF. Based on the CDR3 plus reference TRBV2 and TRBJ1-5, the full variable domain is EPEVTQTPSHQVTQMGQEVILRCVPISNHLYFYWYRQILGQKVEFLVSFYNNEISEKSEIFDDQFSVERPDGSNFTLKIRSTKLEDSAMYFCASSGDYSNQPQHFGDGTRLSIL.

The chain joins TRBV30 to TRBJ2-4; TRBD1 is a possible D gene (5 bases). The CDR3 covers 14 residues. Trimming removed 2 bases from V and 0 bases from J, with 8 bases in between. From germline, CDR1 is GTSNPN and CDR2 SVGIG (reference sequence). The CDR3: CAWSRGEAKNIQYF. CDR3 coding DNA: TGTGCCTGGAGTAGGGGTGAAGCCAAAAACATTCAGTACTTC.

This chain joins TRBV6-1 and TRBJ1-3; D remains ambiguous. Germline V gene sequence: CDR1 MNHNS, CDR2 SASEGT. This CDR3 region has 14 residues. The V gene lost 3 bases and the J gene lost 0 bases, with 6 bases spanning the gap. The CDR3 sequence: CASSDRISGNTIYF. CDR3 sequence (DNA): TGTGCCAGCAGTGACAGGATCTCTGGAAACACCATATATTTT.

This CDR3 is CASLSHRYNEQFF. The CDR3 DNA is TGTGCCAGTTTAAGTCACCGCTACAATGAGCAGTTCTTC. The rearrangement joins TRBV6-1 to TRBJ2-1; D remains ambiguous. Germline-derived CDR1 and CDR2 are MNHNS and SASEGT. Trimming shortened V by 9 bases and J by 3 bases, and 12 bases separated the two germline ends. This CDR3 spans 13 amino acids.

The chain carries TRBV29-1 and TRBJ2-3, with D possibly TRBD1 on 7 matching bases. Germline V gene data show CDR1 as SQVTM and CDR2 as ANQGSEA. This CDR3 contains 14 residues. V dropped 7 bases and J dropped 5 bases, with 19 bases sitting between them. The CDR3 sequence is CSAHRGPEGDTQYF. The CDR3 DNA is TGCAGCGCTCACAGGGGCCCGGAGGGAGATACGCAGTATTTT.

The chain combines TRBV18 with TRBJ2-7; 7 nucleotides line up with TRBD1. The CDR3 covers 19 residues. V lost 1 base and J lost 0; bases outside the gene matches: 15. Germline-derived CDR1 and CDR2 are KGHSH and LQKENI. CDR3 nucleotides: TGTGCCAGCTCACCACGGACGCCAGGGGGTCCTGAGAGCTCCTACGAGCAGTACTTC. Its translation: CASSPRTPGGPESSYEQYF.

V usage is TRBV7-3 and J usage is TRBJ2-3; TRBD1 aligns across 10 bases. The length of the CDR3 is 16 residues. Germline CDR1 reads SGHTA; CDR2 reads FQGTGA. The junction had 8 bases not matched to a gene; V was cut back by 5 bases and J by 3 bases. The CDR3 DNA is TGTGCCAGCAGCATTCCGACAGGGGGCGGAACAGATACGCAGTATTTT. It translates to CASSIPTGGGTDTQYF.

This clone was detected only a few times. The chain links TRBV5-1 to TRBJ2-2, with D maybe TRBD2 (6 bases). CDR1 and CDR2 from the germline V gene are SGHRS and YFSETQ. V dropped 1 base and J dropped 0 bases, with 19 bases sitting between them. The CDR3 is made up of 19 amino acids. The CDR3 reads CASSLRLLLEGPNTGELFF. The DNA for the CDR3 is TGCGCCAGCAGCTTGAGGCTCCTTTTGGAGGGTCCGAACACCGGGGAGCTGTTTTTT. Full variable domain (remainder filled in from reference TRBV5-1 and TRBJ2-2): KAGVTQTPRYLIKTRGQQVTLSCSPISGHRSVSWYQQTPGQGLQFLFEYFSETQRNKGNFPGRFSGRQFSNSRSEMNVSTLELGDSALYLCASSLRLLLEGPNTGELFFGEGSRLTVL.

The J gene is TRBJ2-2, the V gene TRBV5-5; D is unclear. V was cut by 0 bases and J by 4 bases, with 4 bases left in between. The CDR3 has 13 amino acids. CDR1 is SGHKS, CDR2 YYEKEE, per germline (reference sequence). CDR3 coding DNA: TGTGCCAGCAGCTTGGTTTCCACCGGGGAGCTGTTTTTT. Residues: CASSLVSTGELFF. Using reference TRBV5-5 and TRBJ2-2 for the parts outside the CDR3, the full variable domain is DAGVTQSPTHLIKTRGQQVTLRCSPISGHKSVSWYQQVLGQGPQFIFQYYEKEERGRGNFPDRFSARQFPNYSSELNVNALLLGDSALYLCASSLVSTGELFFGEGSRLTVL.

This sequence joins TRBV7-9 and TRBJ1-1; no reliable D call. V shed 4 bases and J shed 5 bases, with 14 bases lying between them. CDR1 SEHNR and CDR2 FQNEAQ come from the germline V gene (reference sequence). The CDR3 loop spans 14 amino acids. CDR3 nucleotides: TGTGCCAGCAGCTGGGAGGGCTTCGGAACTGAAGCTTTCTTT. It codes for CASSWEGFGTEAFF.

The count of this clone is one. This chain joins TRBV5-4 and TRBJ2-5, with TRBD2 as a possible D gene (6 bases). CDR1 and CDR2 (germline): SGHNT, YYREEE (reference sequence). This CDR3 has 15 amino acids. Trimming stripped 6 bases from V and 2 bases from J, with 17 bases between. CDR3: CASTRGAGLQETQYF. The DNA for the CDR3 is TGTGCCAGCACCAGAGGGGCGGGATTGCAAGAGACCCAGTACTTC.

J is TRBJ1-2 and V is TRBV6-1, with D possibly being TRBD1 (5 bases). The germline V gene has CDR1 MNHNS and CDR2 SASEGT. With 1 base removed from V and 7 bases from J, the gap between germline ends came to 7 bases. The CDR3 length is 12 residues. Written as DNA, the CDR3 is TGTGCCAGCAGTGAAGGGGACCGTGGCTACACCTTC. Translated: CASSEGDRGYTF.

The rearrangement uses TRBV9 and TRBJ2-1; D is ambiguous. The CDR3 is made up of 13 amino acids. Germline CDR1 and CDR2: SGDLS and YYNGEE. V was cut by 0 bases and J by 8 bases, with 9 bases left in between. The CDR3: CASSVGPYHEQFF. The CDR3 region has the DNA TGTGCCAGCAGCGTAGGCCCATACCATGAGCAGTTCTTC. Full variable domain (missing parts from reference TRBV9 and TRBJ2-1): DSGVTQTPKHLITATGQRVTLRCSPRSGDLSVYWYQQSLDQGLQFLIQYYNGEERAKGNILERFSAQQFPDLHSELNLSSLELGDSALYFCASSVGPYHEQFFGPGTRLTVL.

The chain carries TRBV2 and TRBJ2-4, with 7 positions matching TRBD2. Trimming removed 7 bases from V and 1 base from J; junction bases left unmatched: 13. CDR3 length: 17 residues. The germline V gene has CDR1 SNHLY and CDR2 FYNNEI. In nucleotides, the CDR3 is TGTGCCAGCATCCCTATTGGGCTAGCGGCTGCCAAAAACATTCAGTACTTC. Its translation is CASIPIGLAAAKNIQYF.

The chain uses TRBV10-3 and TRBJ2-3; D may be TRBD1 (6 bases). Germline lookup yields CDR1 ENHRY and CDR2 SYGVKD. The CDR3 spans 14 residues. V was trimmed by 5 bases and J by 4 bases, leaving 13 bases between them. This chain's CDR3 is CAISTGWDADTQYF. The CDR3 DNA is TGTGCCATCAGTACAGGGTGGGACGCAGATACGCAGTATTTT.

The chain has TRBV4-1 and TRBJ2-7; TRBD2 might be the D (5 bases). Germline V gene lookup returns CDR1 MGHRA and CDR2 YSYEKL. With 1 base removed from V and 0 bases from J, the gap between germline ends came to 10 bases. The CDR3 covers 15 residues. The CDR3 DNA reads TGCGCCAGCAGCCAAGGGGCGCGGGCCTCCTACGAGCAGTACTTC. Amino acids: CASSQGARASYEQYF.

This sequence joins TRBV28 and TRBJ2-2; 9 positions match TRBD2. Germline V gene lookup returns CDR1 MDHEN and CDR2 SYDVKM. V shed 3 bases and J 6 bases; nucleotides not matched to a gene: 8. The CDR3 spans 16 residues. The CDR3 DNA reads TGTGCCAGCAGTTTGTGGATAGCGGGAGAATCCGGGGAGCTGTTTTTT. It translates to CASSLWIAGESGELFF.

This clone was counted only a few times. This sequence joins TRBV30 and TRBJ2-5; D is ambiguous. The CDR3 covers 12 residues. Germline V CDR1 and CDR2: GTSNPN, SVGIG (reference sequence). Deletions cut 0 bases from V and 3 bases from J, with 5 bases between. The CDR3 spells CAWSVSEETQYF. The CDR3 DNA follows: TGTGCCTGGAGTGTATCGGAAGAGACCCAGTACTTC.

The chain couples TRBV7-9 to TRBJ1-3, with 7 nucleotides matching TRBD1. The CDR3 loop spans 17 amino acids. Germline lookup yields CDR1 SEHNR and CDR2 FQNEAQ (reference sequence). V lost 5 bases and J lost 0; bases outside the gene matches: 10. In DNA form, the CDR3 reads TGTGCCAGCAGCGCCAGACAGGGAGCTATCTCTGGAAACACCATATATTTT. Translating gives CASSARQGAISGNTIYF. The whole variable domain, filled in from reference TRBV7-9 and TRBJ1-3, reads DTGVSQNPRHKITKRGQNVTFRCDPISEHNRLYWYRQTLGQGPEFLTYFQNEAQLEKSRLLSDRFSAERPKGSFSTLEIQRTEQGDSAMYLCASSARQGAISGNTIYFGEGSWLTVV.

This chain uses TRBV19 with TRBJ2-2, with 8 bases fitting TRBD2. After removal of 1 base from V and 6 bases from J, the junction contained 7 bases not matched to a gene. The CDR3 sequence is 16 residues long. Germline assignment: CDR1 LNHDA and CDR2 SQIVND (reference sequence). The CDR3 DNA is TGTGCCAGTAGTATAGTGGGACTAGGTAATGCCGGGGAGCTGTTTTTT. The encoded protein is CASSIVGLGNAGELFF.